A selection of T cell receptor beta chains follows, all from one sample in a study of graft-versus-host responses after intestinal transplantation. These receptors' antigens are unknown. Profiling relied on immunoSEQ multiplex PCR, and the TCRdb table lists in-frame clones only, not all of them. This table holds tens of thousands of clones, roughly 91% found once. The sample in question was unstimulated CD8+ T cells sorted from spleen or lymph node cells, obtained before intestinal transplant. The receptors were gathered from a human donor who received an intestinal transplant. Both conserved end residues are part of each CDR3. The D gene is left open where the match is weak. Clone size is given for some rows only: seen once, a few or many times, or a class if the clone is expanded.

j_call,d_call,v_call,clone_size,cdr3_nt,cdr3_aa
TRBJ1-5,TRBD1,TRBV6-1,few,TGTGCCAGCAGAGAACAGGACAGGGACAATCAGCCCCAGCATTTT,CASREQDRDNQPQHF
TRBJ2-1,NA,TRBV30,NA,TGTGCCTGGAGTGTAGGTCGCGGGGTCGATGAGCAGTTCTTC,CAWSVGRGVDEQFF
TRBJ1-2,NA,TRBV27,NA,TGTGCCAGCAGTTTACGGGGTGTAGACTCCCGAAGTAACTATGGCTACACCTTC,CASSLRGVDSRSNYGYTF
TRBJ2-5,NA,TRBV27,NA,TGTGCCAGCAGTTTGCTAGCAGACGAAGAGACCCAGTACTTC,CASSLLADEETQYF
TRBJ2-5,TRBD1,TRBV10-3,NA,TGTGCCATCAGTAAGGGACAGGGGGACCAAGAGACCCAGTACTTC,CAISKGQGDQETQYF
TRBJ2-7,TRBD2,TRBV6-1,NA,TGTGCCAGCAGTCCGTCTAGCGGGTCCTACGAGCAGTACTTC,CASSPSSGSYEQYF
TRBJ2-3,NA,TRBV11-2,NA,TGTGCCAGCACTCCCCGAGCGCGGGGCACAGATACGCAGTATTTT,CASTPRARGTDTQYF
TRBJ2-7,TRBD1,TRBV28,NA,TGTGCCAGCAGTTTATGCTCTTTACCCGGACAGGTCAGGGAATCCTACGAGCAGTACTTC,CASSLCSLPGQVRESYEQYF
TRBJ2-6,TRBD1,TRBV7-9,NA,TGTGCCAGCAGCTCCGGACAGGGGATCGACGGGGCCAACGTCCTGACTTTC,CASSSGQGIDGANVLTF
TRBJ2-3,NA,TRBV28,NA,TGTGCCAGCAGTTCCCAAGGAGCGCTAGATACGCAGTATTTT,CASSSQGALDTQYF
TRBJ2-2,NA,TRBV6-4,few,TGTGCCAGCAGTGTAGGAGGGCCGGGAGACACCGGGGAGCTGTTTTTT,CASSVGGPGDTGELFF
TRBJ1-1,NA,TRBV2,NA,TGTGCCAGCGCGGGGAACACTGAAGCTTTCTTT,CASAGNTEAFF
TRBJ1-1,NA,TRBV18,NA,TGTGCCAGCTCACCACCGCAACAGAACACTGAAGCTTTCTTT,CASSPPQQNTEAFF
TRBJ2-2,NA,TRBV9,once,TGTGCCAGCAGCCCCCCCGACACCTTCACCGGGGAGCTGTTTTTT,CASSPPDTFTGELFF
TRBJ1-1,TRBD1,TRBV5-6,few,TGTGCCAGCAGGGAGACAGGGACCCACACTGAAGCTTTCTTT,CASRETGTHTEAFF
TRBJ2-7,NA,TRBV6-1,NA,TGTGCCAGCAGTGAGATTCCGGGCTCCTACGAGCAGTACTTC,CASSEIPGSYEQYF
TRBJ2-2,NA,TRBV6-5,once,TGTGCCAGCAGTTACTCCGGACAGAACACCGGGGAGCTGTTTTTT,CASSYSGQNTGELFF
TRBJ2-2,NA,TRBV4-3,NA,TGCGCCAGCAGCCAAGAAGGAGGGTATGATACCGGGGAGCTGTTTTTT,CASSQEGGYDTGELFF
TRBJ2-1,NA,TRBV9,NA,TGTGCCAGCAGCCCGTCGCCCGGGAATGAGCAGTTCTTC,CASSPSPGNEQFF
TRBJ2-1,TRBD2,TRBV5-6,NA,TGTGCCAGCAGCGGCGGGACTAGCGGGAGCAATGAGCAGTTCTTC,CASSGGTSGSNEQFF
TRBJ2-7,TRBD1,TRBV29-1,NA,TGCAGCGTTGAAGGGACAGGGGGCTCCTACGAGCAGTACTTC,CSVEGTGGSYEQYF
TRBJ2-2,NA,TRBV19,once,TGTGCCAGTAGTATAGATCGGCAGGGGCTGGCCGGGGAGCTGTTTTTT,CASSIDRQGLAGELFF